This T cell receptor beta chain came from a study of T cells after yellow fever vaccination. Study overall: The SMART-Seq v4 Ultra Low Input method served to prepare the low-cell-number fractions. Findings and limits, study-wide: The study re-detected most primary-vaccination clones after the booster (96% CD4, almost 90% CD8).

V trimming: 2 bases; J trimming: 1 base; junction bases outside the gene matches: 14. The CDR3 runs to 20 residues. The germline V gene has CDR1 SGHDN and CDR2 FVKESK. The table lists this clonotype with a few counts. Antigen: not known. Each CDR3 protein is one row after TCRdb ran MiXCR on the 5' RACE reads. Of roughly 190,000 distinct CDR3 sequences listed, approximately 10% were seen once; the top ten hold 30% to 45%. The specimen was CD8+ T cells sorted from PBMCs, collected 15 days after the yellow fever booster vaccination. This clonotype originated in a man in his late teens or twenties who received the YFV17D yellow fever vaccine. The chain joins TRBV14 to TRBJ2-2; 9 bases are a match to TRBD1. CDR3 protein: CASSQIHRDRVRLNTGELFF. DNA for the CDR3: TGTGCCAGCAGCCAAATACACCGGGACAGGGTTAGGTTGAACACCGGGGAGCTGTTTTTT.